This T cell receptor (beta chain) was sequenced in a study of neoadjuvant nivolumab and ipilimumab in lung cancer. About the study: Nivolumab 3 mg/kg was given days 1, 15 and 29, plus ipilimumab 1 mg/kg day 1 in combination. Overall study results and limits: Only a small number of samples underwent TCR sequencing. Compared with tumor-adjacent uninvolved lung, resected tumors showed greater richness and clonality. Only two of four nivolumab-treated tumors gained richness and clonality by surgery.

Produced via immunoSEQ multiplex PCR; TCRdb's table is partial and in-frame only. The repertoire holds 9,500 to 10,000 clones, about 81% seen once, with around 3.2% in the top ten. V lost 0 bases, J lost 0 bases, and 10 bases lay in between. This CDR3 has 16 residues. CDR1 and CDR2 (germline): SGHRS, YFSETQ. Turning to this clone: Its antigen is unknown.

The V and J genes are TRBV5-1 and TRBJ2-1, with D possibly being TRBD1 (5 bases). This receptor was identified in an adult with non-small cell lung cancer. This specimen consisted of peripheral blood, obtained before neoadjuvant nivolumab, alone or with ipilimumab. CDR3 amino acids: CASSLAGLSSYNEQFF. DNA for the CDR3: TGCGCCAGCAGCTTGGCAGGGCTTAGCTCCTACAATGAGCAGTTCTTC.